The clone carrying this T cell receptor (beta chain) was picked up a small number of times. Its antigen is as yet unknown. This sample is drawn from a study of identical twins. General study points: With beta out-of-frame sequences, excess sharing by twins was weaker. The study reached conclusions through statistical analysis that was cross-sectional, not following the same donors. In monozygotic twins, models underestimated the sharing of out-of-frame TCR alpha.

Template switching added a universal primer site, and cDNA bore unique molecular identifiers. TCRdb recomputed calls from the 5' RACE reads with MiXCR, one row per CDR3 protein. This sample has about 660,000 distinct CDR3 sequences; about 9.4% occur once, and the top ten carry 0.85% to 1%. Trimming at V came to 5 bases and at J to 7 bases, leaving 11 bases not matched to a gene. Germline V gives CDR1 SGHVS, CDR2 FQNEAQ. This CDR3 has 16 residues. This same sample was also taken into another study, of yellow fever vaccine responses in identical twins.

The sequencing input was PBMCs. This chain connects TRBV7-8 to TRBJ2-1; 10 bases are shared with TRBD2. The TCR originated in a woman aged 18-29 years in good health. The CDR3 DNA reads TGTGCCAGCAGCGTCGGACTAGCGGAACTTAGGAATGAGCAGTTCTTC. It specifies CASSVGLAELRNEQFF.